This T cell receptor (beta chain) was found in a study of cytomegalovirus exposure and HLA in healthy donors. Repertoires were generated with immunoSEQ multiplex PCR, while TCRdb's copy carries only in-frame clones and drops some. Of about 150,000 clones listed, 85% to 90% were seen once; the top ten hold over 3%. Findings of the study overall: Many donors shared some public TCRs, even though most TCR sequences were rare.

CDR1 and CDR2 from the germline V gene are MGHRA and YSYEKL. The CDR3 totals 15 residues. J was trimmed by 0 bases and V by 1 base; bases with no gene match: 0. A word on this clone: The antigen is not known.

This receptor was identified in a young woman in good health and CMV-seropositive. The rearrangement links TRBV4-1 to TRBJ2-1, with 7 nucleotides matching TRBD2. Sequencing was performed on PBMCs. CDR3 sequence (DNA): TGCGCCAGCAGCCAAGTAGCGGGCTCCTACAATGAGCAGTTCTTC. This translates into CASSQVAGSYNEQFF.